The rows below give T cell receptor beta chains drawn from one sample of a study of brain T cells in children with intractable seizures. TCRdb keeps only in-frame clones here, not all; method: immunoSEQ multiplex PCR. The repertoire holds thousands of clones, with over 65% as singletons. This specimen was resected brain tissue, taken at surgery. The receptors come from a boy younger than two with tuberous sclerosis and intractable seizures. CDR3s include the opening cysteine and the closing phenylalanine or tryptophan. Each record gives: D gene, clone size, J gene, V gene, CDR3 protein, CDR3 DNA. D genes are given only for firm matches. Clone size, where shown, is once, few, many, or a class for clones that have expanded.

>TRBD1|.|TRBJ2-1|TRBV7-8
CASSQRDRGYNEQFF
TGTGCCAGCAGCCAAAGAGACAGGGGGTACAATGAGCAGTTCTTC
>.|.|TRBJ1-2|TRBV6-5
CASSLSGDGANYGYTF
TGTGCCAGCAGTTTGTCAGGGGACGGAGCTAACTATGGCTACACCTTC
>TRBD2|.|TRBJ2-1|TRBV11-2
CASSPVSGRLDNEQFF
TGTGCCAGCAGCCCAGTTAGCGGGAGACTGGACAATGAGCAGTTCTTC
>.|.|TRBJ1-2|TRBV3-1/TRBV3-2
CASSQDIGGAGYGYTF
TGTGCCAGCAGCCAAGACATCGGCGGAGCGGGCTATGGCTACACCTTC
>.|few|TRBJ1-5|TRBV5-1
CASSWDNNQPQHF
TGCGCCAGCAGCTGGGACAACAATCAGCCCCAGCATTTT
>TRBD1|.|TRBJ2-1|TRBV6-5
CASSYSGTGWGNEQFF
TGTGCCAGCAGTTACTCTGGGACAGGGTGGGGCAATGAGCAGTTCTTC
>.|.|TRBJ2-7|TRBV11-2
CASSLRGSYEQYF
TGTGCCAGCAGCTTAAGGGGCTCCTACGAGCAGTACTTC
>.|.|TRBJ2-7|TRBV15
CATSRAGGLSYEQYF
TGTGCCACCAGCAGAGCTGGGGGCCTCTCCTACGAGCAGTACTTC
>.|.|TRBJ2-2|TRBV9
CASSVFAASSGELFF
TGTGCCAGCAGCGTATTCGCGGCCTCCTCCGGGGAGCTGTTTTTT
>.|few|TRBJ2-2|TRBV7-9
CASDTGELFF
TGTGCCAGTGACACCGGGGAGCTGTTTTTT
>.|.|TRBJ1-2|TRBV6-5
CAIRTAYGYTF
TGTGCCATCAGGACAGCCTATGGCTACACCTTC
>TRBD2|.|TRBJ2-3|TRBV2
CASMGGSGPDTQYF
TGTGCCAGCATGGGAGGGTCCGGACCAGATACGCAGTATTTT
>.|.|TRBJ1-3|TRBV5-1
CASKDHTGILNTIYF
TGCGCCAGCAAAGATCACACAGGGATACTAAACACCATATATTTT
>TRBD2|.|TRBJ2-1|TRBV24-1
CATSDLPTSENNEQFF
TGTGCCACCAGTGATTTACCGACTAGCGAGAACAATGAGCAGTTCTTC
>TRBD1|few|TRBJ1-2|TRBV2
CASRPFTGDSGGYTF
TGTGCCAGCAGACCTTTTACAGGGGATTCGGGTGGCTACACCTTC
>TRBD1|.|TRBJ2-7|TRBV5-4
CASSPPGQGTYEQYF
TGTGCCAGCAGCCCGCCGGGACAGGGTACCTACGAGCAGTACTTC
>TRBD1|.|TRBJ1-5|TRBV3-1/TRBV3-2
CASSQGTGVGQPQHF
TGTGCCAGCAGCCAAGGGACAGGGGTCGGTCAGCCCCAGCATTTT
>.|.|TRBJ2-1|TRBV6-5
CAYQTSGGEQFF
TGTGCCTACCAAACATCGGGTGGTGAGCAGTTCTTC
>.|.|TRBJ2-7|TRBV3-1/TRBV3-2
CASSQLKYEQYF
TGTGCCAGCAGCCAATTGAAGTACGAGCAGTACTTC
>.|large|TRBJ1-2|TRBV6-6
CASRTIDGYTF
TGTGCCAGCAGAACAATTGATGGCTACACCTTC
>.|.|TRBJ1-2|TRBV6-5
CASTRVWDGYTF
TGTGCCAGCACCAGGGTTTGGGATGGCTACACCTTC
>.|.|TRBJ2-2|TRBV4-2
CASSQRDGTGELFF
TGTGCCAGCAGCCAGAGAGACGGCACCGGGGAGCTGTTTTTT
>.|.|TRBJ1-4|TRBV5-4
CASGIWGLGNEKLFF
TGTGCCAGCGGGATCTGGGGGCTGGGTAATGAAAAACTGTTTTTT
>TRBD2|.|TRBJ2-7|TRBV11-2
CASSNPGTMVYEQYF
TGTGCCAGCAGTAACCCCGGGACTATGGTATACGAGCAGTACTTC
>TRBD1|.|TRBJ2-4|TRBV6-5
CASRTGENIQYF
TGTGCCAGCAGAACAGGGGAAAACATTCAGTACTTC
>TRBD1|.|TRBJ2-7|TRBV27
CASSPMTGVIYEQYF
TGTGCCAGCAGTCCTATGACAGGGGTAATCTACGAGCAGTACTTC
>TRBD1|.|TRBJ1-1|TRBV5-1
CASSWTGGTEAFF
TGCGCCAGCAGCTGGACAGGGGGCACTGAAGCTTTCTTT
>.|few|TRBJ1-5|TRBV4-1
CASSQEPPGELGYQPQHF
TGCGCCAGCAGCCAAGAACCCCCTGGTGAGTTGGGTTATCAGCCCCAGCATTTT
>TRBD2|few|TRBJ2-1|TRBV6-1
CAILSGAHNEQFF
TGTGCCATCCTCAGCGGGGCCCACAATGAGCAGTTCTTC
>.|large|TRBJ1-2|TRBV6-6
CALRGVYGYTF
TGTGCCTTAAGGGGGGTCTATGGCTACACCTTC
>TRBD1|few|TRBJ1-3|TRBV19
CASKAGGSGNTIYF
TGTGCCTCCAAAGCAGGGGGCTCTGGAAACACCATATATTTT
>.|.|TRBJ2-7|TRBV5-1
CASSYSTGAYEQYF
TGCGCCAGCAGCTATTCGACAGGTGCCTACGAGCAGTACTTC
>TRBD1|.|TRBJ2-7|TRBV24-1
CAIGSGQPYEQYF
TGTGCCATCGGTTCGGGACAGCCCTACGAGCAGTACTTC
>TRBD1|.|TRBJ2-2|TRBV2
CASMRDRTGRTGELFF
TGTGCCAGCATGAGGGATAGGACAGGGCGCACCGGGGAGCTGTTTTTT
>.|.|TRBJ1-2|TRBV6-6
CAIRDIAGYTF
TGTGCCATACGGGACATCGCTGGCTACACCTTC
>TRBD1|.|TRBJ2-7|TRBV27
CASSLRDRASYEQYF
TGTGCCAGCAGCTTGAGGGACAGGGCGTCCTACGAGCAGTACTTC
>TRBD2|.|TRBJ2-4|TRBV3-1/TRBV3-2
CASSQEKNSGTWGNIQYF
TGTGCCAGCAGCCAAGAAAAAAATAGCGGGACCTGGGGAAACATTCAGTACTTC